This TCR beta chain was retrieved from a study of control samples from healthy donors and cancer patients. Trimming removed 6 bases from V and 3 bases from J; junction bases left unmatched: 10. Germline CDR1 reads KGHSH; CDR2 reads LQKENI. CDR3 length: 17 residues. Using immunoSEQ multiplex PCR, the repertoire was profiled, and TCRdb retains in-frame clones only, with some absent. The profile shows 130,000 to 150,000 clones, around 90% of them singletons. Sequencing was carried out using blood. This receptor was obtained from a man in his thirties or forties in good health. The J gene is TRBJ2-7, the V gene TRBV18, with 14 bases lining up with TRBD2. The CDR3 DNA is TGTGCCAGCTCGCAAGACGGGACTAGCGGGAGAATCTACGAGCAGTACTTC. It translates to CASSQDGTSGRIYEQYF.